This T cell receptor beta chain was obtained from a study of shared T cell receptors in the human thymus (dated by TCRdb to 2020 to 2023). The study in broad terms: The study examined how self-reactive, shared T-cell receptor alpha chains are generated in the human thymus.

Including the terminal cysteine and phenylalanine, the CDR3 comprises 16 residues. Only CDR3 DNA is held: 48 bases, read in frame from base 1. Unmatched junction bases come to 11, with V trimmed by 3 bases and J by 9 bases. Reading the germline V gene (reference sequence) gives CDR1 MNHEY and CDR2 SMNVEV. Library method: the immunoSEQ multiplex PCR assay. TCRdb limited this immuneACCESS table to in-frame rearrangements with V and J called. A share of clones is missing; checked studies link under half to unresolved V genes, and the rest is unexplained. Recorded for this sample are more than 550,000 clones; approximately 85% of them occurred a single time. Of the sample, over 0.008% is held by the ten largest clones. About this clone itself: Its antigen is currently not known. No qualities accompany the bases; no much larger clone lies one base away.

This sample was shared with a second study, whose subject was human thymus T cells. From the second report: Donors were immunologically healthy infants undergoing open corrective cardiac surgery for congenital heart defects in Finland. Thymus tissue was obtained as surgical resects removed during corrective cardiac surgery. Usage of V and J gene segments appeared to be biased in both the thymic and the peripheral blood repertoires. Highly overlapping thymic TCR repertoires among unrelated individuals were reported in the related research. The study described the TCR alpha and beta repertoires in roughly 8 infant thymus samples and a few matching peripheral blood samples. The cohort included about 6 male and two female infants, with donor ages spanning 7 to 244 days. Thymocytes were freed from the tissue by mechanical means and kept at -70 degrees C as pellets of roughly 9-34 million cells. A QIAsymphony instrument was used to extract genomic DNA from the frozen cell pellets. The immunoSEQ multiplex PCR assay was used to amplify the TCRB and TCRAD loci from a standardized quantity of quality-controlled genomic DNA. The V(D)J region was spanned by amplicons of a length sufficient to cover the CDR3 and to identify V and J genes. The commercial immunoSEQ service was used to sequence amplicons on an Illumina platform. Primer bias and sequencing errors were corrected as previously described, and TCRAD and TCRB were defined on the basis of the IMGT database. Analysis of the repertoires was done with immunoSEQ Analyzer 3.0 and VDJTools and included basic statistics, V/J segment usage, diversity estimates, rarefaction and pairwise overlap. Diversity was estimated using the Chao1, ChaoE, Efron-Thisted, Shannon and inverse Simpson indices, and was also estimated on datasets down-sampled to the size of the smallest sample. Repertoire overlap was assessed by strict matching of CDR3 nucleotide sequence, V gene and J gene, and clustering was done by Jaccard-based multidimensional scaling. On average, roughly 810,000 unique TCRB clonotypes were obtained from thymus samples, compared with roughly 89,000 from blood samples.

The receptor's source is a girl younger than two with a congenital heart defect. Donor details come from another sample of the same person, matched by shared clones. The chain couples TRBV27 to TRBJ2-1, with 10 bases matching TRBD1. The sample taken for sequencing was thymocytes. The CDR3 region: CASSFLPGQGRGEQFF. DNA sequence: TGTGCCAGCAGTTTCCTCCCGGGACAGGGGCGGGGTGAGCAGTTCTTC.